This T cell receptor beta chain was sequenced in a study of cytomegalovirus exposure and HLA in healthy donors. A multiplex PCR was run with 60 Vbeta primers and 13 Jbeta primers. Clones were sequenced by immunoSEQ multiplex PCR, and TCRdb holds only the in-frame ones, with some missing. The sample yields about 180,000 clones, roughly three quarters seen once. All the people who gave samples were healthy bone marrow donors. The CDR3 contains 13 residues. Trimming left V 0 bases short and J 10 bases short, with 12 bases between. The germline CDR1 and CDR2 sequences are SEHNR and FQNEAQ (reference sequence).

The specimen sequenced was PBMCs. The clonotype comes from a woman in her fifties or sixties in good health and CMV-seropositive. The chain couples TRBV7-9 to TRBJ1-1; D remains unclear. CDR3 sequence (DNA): TGTGCCAGCAGCTTAGCGTACCAAGCGGCAGCTTTCTTT. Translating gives CASSLAYQAAAFF.